This entry features one T cell receptor (beta chain) sequence. The antigen is undetermined. CDR3 length equals 13 residues. V was cut by 2 bases and J by 7 bases, with 8 bases left in between. CDR1 LGHNA and CDR2 YSLEER come from the germline V gene. The record originates from a study of response to subunit inactivated influenza vaccine. One entry per CDR3 protein results from TCRdb running MiXCR on the RT-PCR reads. Among over 650,000 distinct CDR3 sequences listed, around 18% were seen once. General study points: After each seasonal influenza vaccination, few new T cells are recruited, the authors suggested.

The chain joins TRBV4-3 to TRBJ2-2; D unresolved. Sequences were derived from PBMCs from blood, sampled more than 4 days after vaccination. This receptor was obtained from a man between 50 and 59 years old who received an inactivated influenza vaccine. The CDR3 sequence: CASSQFYGGELFF. The CDR3 nucleotides read TGCGCCAGCAGCCAATTCTATGGCGGGGAGCTGTTTTTT.